A selection of T cell receptor beta chains follows, all from one sample in a study of siplizumab effects on memory and regulatory T cells. Repertoires were generated with immunoSEQ multiplex PCR, while TCRdb's copy carries only in-frame clones and drops some. The data contain 60,000 to 70,000 clones, over 75% of them singletons. Sample: Tregs sorted from blood. The receptors shown here come from a human donor in good health. Both conserved end residues are part of each CDR3.

v_call: TRBV6-1; j_call: TRBJ1-4; cdr3_length: 14; cdr3_aa: CASSRGQSGEKLFF
v_call: TRBV10-3; j_call: TRBJ2-1; cdr3_length: 13; cdr3_aa: CATEVAGGREQFF
v_call: TRBV7-2; j_call: TRBJ2-3; cdr3_length: 13; cdr3_aa: CASSFSPTDTQYF
v_call: TRBV5-4; j_call: TRBJ2-7; cdr3_length: 15; cdr3_aa: CASSGTSGRAYEQYF
v_call: TRBV19; j_call: TRBJ1-5; cdr3_length: 15; cdr3_aa: CASQPYTDSNQPQHF
v_call: TRBV5-1; j_call: TRBJ1-5; cdr3_length: 13; cdr3_aa: CASSLAGDQPQHF
v_call: TRBV5-4; j_call: TRBJ2-5; cdr3_length: 14; cdr3_aa: CASSFSRGTETQYF
v_call: TRBV28; j_call: TRBJ1-4; cdr3_length: 14; cdr3_aa: CASSFGRLGEKLFF
v_call: TRBV7-3; j_call: TRBJ2-1; cdr3_length: 15; cdr3_aa: CASSPGSTTYNEQFF
v_call: TRBV6-1; j_call: TRBJ2-5; cdr3_length: 15; cdr3_aa: CASSERPGGQETQYF
v_call: TRBV9; j_call: TRBJ1-3; cdr3_length: 16; cdr3_aa: CASSVAQRHSGNTIYF
v_call: TRBV6-4; j_call: TRBJ2-3; cdr3_length: 16; cdr3_aa: CASSDKWREKLDTQYF
v_call: TRBV9; j_call: TRBJ1-1; cdr3_length: 14; cdr3_aa: CASRRDPRGTEAFF
v_call: TRBV2; j_call: TRBJ2-7; cdr3_length: 12; cdr3_aa: CASSRHRDEQYF
v_call: TRBV5-6; j_call: TRBJ2-3; cdr3_length: 13; cdr3_aa: CASSLGGTDTQYF
v_call: TRBV28; j_call: TRBJ1-6; cdr3_length: 18; cdr3_aa: CASSLGSSTGNYNSPLHF
v_call: TRBV18; j_call: TRBJ1-5; cdr3_length: 13; cdr3_aa: CASSPRVNQPQHF
v_call: TRBV19; j_call: TRBJ2-1; cdr3_length: 14; cdr3_aa: CASQSRGQGNEQFF
v_call: TRBV28; j_call: TRBJ2-7; cdr3_length: 13; cdr3_aa: CASSLRAGNEQYF
v_call: TRBV19; j_call: TRBJ2-7; cdr3_length: 14; cdr3_aa: CASSIRGSQYEQYF
v_call: TRBV19; j_call: TRBJ2-7; cdr3_length: 13; cdr3_aa: CASSPEGGKEQYF
v_call: TRBV11-3; j_call: TRBJ1-1; cdr3_length: 15; cdr3_aa: CASSWGTGMNTEAFF
v_call: TRBV29-1; j_call: TRBJ2-3; cdr3_length: 14; cdr3_aa: CSVPTSGSPDTQYF
v_call: TRBV25-1; j_call: TRBJ2-5; cdr3_length: 16; cdr3_aa: CASSETSRQNQETQYF
v_call: TRBV19; j_call: TRBJ1-2; cdr3_length: 13; cdr3_aa: CASSIRDIYGYTF
v_call: TRBV5-1; j_call: TRBJ1-6; cdr3_length: 14; cdr3_aa: CASRWDSPNSPLHF
v_call: TRBV5-1; j_call: TRBJ2-2; cdr3_length: 16; cdr3_aa: CASSNRDRGYTGELFF
v_call: TRBV7-9; j_call: TRBJ2-1; cdr3_length: 16; cdr3_aa: CASSLGREGHRGEQFF
v_call: TRBV27; j_call: TRBJ2-7; cdr3_length: 16; cdr3_aa: CASSPRTSGNPYEQYF
v_call: TRBV7-6; j_call: TRBJ2-4; cdr3_length: 16; cdr3_aa: CASSQTSVGEAGIQYF
v_call: TRBV19; j_call: TRBJ2-7; cdr3_length: 15; cdr3_aa: CASSAQSRIPYEQYF
v_call: TRBV7-8; j_call: TRBJ2-3; cdr3_length: 13; cdr3_aa: CASSFREGDTQYF
v_call: TRBV30; j_call: TRBJ2-7; cdr3_length: 14; cdr3_aa: CASAAGPLIYEQYF
v_call: TRBV5-1; j_call: TRBJ2-5; cdr3_length: 13; cdr3_aa: CASRPGRRETQYF
v_call: TRBV11-2; j_call: TRBJ2-2; cdr3_length: 16; cdr3_aa: CASSSFSGRRTGELFF
v_call: TRBV4-1; j_call: TRBJ2-3; cdr3_length: 17; cdr3_aa: CASSQDLQTGYTDTQYF
v_call: TRBV6-6; j_call: TRBJ1-3; cdr3_length: 16; cdr3_aa: CASRAATGHSGNTIYF
v_call: TRBV6-5; j_call: TRBJ2-7; cdr3_length: 15; cdr3_aa: CASRPYRGHSYEQYF
v_call: TRBV2; j_call: TRBJ2-7; cdr3_length: 16; cdr3_aa: CASSPAAQGTVVEQYF
v_call: TRBV6-5; j_call: TRBJ1-5; cdr3_length: 15; cdr3_aa: CASRKGGLGNQPQHF
v_call: TRBV7-2; j_call: TRBJ1-1; cdr3_length: 13; cdr3_aa: CASSPDRGREAFF
v_call: TRBV7-2; j_call: TRBJ1-6; cdr3_length: 15; cdr3_aa: CASSPTGGYNSPLHF
v_call: TRBV21-1; j_call: TRBJ2-3; cdr3_length: 10; cdr3_aa: CASSTDTQYF
v_call: TRBV6-6; j_call: TRBJ1-1; cdr3_length: 13; cdr3_aa: CASSPSRGAEAFF
v_call: TRBV28; j_call: TRBJ2-3; cdr3_length: 16; cdr3_aa: CASSRTGATSTDTQYF
v_call: TRBV9; j_call: TRBJ1-2; cdr3_length: 15; cdr3_aa: CASSVGVPANYGYTF
v_call: TRBV18; j_call: TRBJ2-3; cdr3_length: 11; cdr3_aa: CASSRGDTQYF
v_call: TRBV11-1; j_call: TRBJ2-7; cdr3_length: 16; cdr3_aa: CASSRRTSGALVEQYF
v_call: TRBV2; j_call: TRBJ2-3; cdr3_length: 13; cdr3_aa: CASRAGGIATQYF
v_call: TRBV7-9; j_call: TRBJ1-3; cdr3_length: 14; cdr3_aa: CASSRTGAGNTIYF
v_call: TRBV19; j_call: TRBJ1-1; cdr3_length: 16; cdr3_aa: CASRRSQQIMNTEAFF
v_call: TRBV15; j_call: TRBJ2-7; cdr3_length: 15; cdr3_aa: CATSRSRESSYEQYF
v_call: TRBV5-4; j_call: TRBJ2-3; cdr3_length: 14; cdr3_aa: CASRDELRTDTQYF
v_call: TRBV19; j_call: TRBJ1-1; cdr3_length: 15; cdr3_aa: CASSTTGPRFAEAFF